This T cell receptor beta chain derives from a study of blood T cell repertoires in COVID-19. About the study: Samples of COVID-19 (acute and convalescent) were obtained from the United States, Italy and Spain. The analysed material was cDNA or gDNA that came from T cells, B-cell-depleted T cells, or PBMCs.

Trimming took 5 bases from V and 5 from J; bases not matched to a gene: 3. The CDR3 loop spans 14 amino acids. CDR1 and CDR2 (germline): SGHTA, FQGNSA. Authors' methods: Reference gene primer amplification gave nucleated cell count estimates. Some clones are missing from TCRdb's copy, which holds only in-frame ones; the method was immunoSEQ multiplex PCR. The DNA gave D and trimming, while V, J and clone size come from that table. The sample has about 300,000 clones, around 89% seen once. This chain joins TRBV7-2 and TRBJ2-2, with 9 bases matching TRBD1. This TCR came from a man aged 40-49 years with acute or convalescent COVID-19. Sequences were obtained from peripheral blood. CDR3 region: CASSIGQGTGELFF. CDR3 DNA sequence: TGTGCCAGCAGCATAGGACAGGGGACCGGGGAGCTGTTTTTT.